These 16 T cell receptor beta chains originate from one sample sequenced in a study of technical replicates of blood from a handful of donors. Here immunoSEQ multiplex PCR was the method, and the copy in TCRdb shows in-frame clones only, minus some. The profile shows around 83,000 clones, 75% to 95% of them singletons. The sample consisted of T cells isolated from PBMCs. The receptors here all came from a human donor in good health. Some clones in this sample may be carry-over from other donors' samples.

V is TRBV28 and J is TRBJ1-4; 10 bases align to TRBD1. The germline V gene has CDR1 MDHEN and CDR2 SYDVKM. V shed 7 bases, J shed 6 bases, and the junction held 8 bases outside the gene matches. This CDR3 spans 15 amino acids. Here the CDR3 reads CASNGAGTGDEKLFF. The CDR3 DNA is TGTGCCAGCAACGGAGCCGGGACAGGGGATGAAAAACTGTTTTTT.

The CDR3 region has the DNA TGTGCCGTAGGTAGCGGGACTAGCATCGACGAGCAGTACTTC. As protein: CAVGSGTSIDEQYF. The V gene is TRBV28, the J gene TRBJ2-7; 9 nucleotides agree with TRBD2. The germline V gene encodes CDR1 MDHEN and CDR2 SYDVKM. V lost 11 bases to trimming and J lost 5 bases; unmatched junction nucleotides: 13. The CDR3 spans 14 residues.

V is TRBV10-3 and J is TRBJ2-1; D unresolved. CDR3 size: 13 residues. The V end was cut by 0 bases, the J end by 10 bases, with 10 bases between. Germline loops: CDR1 ENHRY, CDR2 SYGVKD. This CDR3 is CAISESNRSEQFF. CDR3 nucleotide sequence: TGTGCCATCAGTGAGTCGAATCGAAGCGAGCAGTTCTTC.

The V call is TRBV4-3, the J call TRBJ2-3; no definite D call. V was cut by 0 bases and J by 1 base, with 5 bases left in between. CDR1 is LGHNA and CDR2 is YSLEER in the germline V gene. This CDR3 spans 14 amino acids. Written as DNA, the CDR3 is TGCGCCAGCAGCCAAGATGAGGGCACAGATACGCAGTATTTT. This sequence encodes CASSQDEGTDTQYF.

The CDR3 loop is CASSLGGSAYNEQFF. The CDR3 coding sequence is TGTGCCAGCAGCTTAGGAGGGAGCGCCTACAATGAGCAGTTCTTC. The chain uses TRBV7-2 and TRBJ2-1; a weak D match, TRBD2 (5 bases). CDR3 length: 15 amino acids. Germline CDR1 SGHTA, CDR2 FQGNSA. Trimming took off 1 base at V and 2 bases at J, with 9 bases between the two ends.

The rearrangement joins TRBV30 to TRBJ1-6, with TRBD1 as a possible D gene (6 bases). V lost 0 bases and J lost 7, with 16 bases in between. The CDR3 is 16 amino acids. CDR1 GTSNPN and CDR2 SVGIG come from the germline V gene (reference sequence). CDR3 in amino acids: CAWSVGRGEFNSPLHF. The DNA for the CDR3 is TGTGCCTGGAGTGTAGGCAGGGGAGAATTCAATTCACCCCTCCACTTT.

The CDR3, as DNA: TGCGCCAGCAGCCTAAGCCTCATTAACACTGAAGCTTTCTTT. It specifies CASSLSLINTEAFF. The V gene is TRBV4-1, the J gene TRBJ1-1; the D is unclear. Germline V gene data show CDR1 as MGHRA and CDR2 as YSYEKL. The CDR3 loop spans 14 amino acids. Trimming left V 4 bases short and J 2 bases short, with 11 bases between.

The chain couples TRBV14 to TRBJ2-7; D gene ambiguous. In germline, CDR1 is SGHDN, CDR2 FVKESK. V gave up 1 base and J gave up 6 bases, with 10 bases separating them. The CDR3 sequence is 13 residues long. In DNA, the CDR3 is TGTGCCAGCAGCCAAGTCACAGTTATCGAGCAGTACTTC. The encoded protein is CASSQVTVIEQYF.

The J gene is TRBJ2-2, the V gene TRBV5-1, with 7 bases matching TRBD1. Per the germline V gene, CDR1 is SGHRS and CDR2 is YFSETQ. The J segment lost 2 bases and the V segment lost 2 bases, leaving 6 bases of the junction unmatched. The CDR3 runs 16 residues. CDR3 loop: CASSFLDRSNTGELFF. The CDR3 DNA reads TGCGCCAGCAGCTTCTTGGACAGGTCTAACACCGGGGAGCTGTTTTTT.

The chain combines TRBV11-2 with TRBJ2-7, with 8 bases identical to TRBD2. This CDR3 has 16 residues. V lost 2 bases and J lost 2; bases outside the gene matches: 8. The germline V gene encodes CDR1 SGHAT and CDR2 FQNNGV. Written as DNA, the CDR3 is TGTGCCAGCAGCTTATATGGGGGCGGGGGGACCTACGAGCAGTACTTC. This translates into CASSLYGGGGTYEQYF.

The chain joins TRBV10-3 to TRBJ1-5; D gene unclear. The ends were cut back, 4 bases at V and 6 bases at J, with 4 bases in the middle. Looked up from germline, CDR1 is ENHRY and CDR2 is SYGVKD. This CDR3 spans 11 amino acids. The CDR3 DNA is TGTGCCATCAGTGCTAGTCAGCCCCAGCATTTT. Protein: CAISASQPQHF.

The V gene is TRBV5-4, the J gene TRBJ2-1, with 13 bases fitting TRBD2. Germline trimming cut 4 bases from V and 1 base from J; bases unmatched to any gene: 8. Germline V CDR1 and CDR2: SGHNT, YYREEE (reference sequence). The CDR3 spans 18 residues. CDR3: CASSPPGLAGLSYNEQFF. The CDR3 nucleotides are TGTGCCAGCAGCCCTCCGGGACTAGCGGGGCTATCCTACAATGAGCAGTTCTTC.

The chain is built from TRBV6-5 and TRBJ2-7; 11 bases are shared with TRBD1. After removal of 0 bases from V and 11 bases from J, the junction contained 9 bases not matched to a gene. CDR3 length equals 15 residues. Germline CDR1 is MNHEY and CDR2 is SVGAGI. CDR3 coding DNA: TGTGCCAGCAGTTACTCCGGACAGGGGGCACTTAGGGAGTACTTC. Translation gives CASSYSGQGALREYF.

The rearrangement uses TRBV2 and TRBJ1-2; 9 nucleotides agree with TRBD1. Trimming at V came to 6 bases and at J to 5 bases, leaving 7 bases not matched to a gene. The CDR3 consists of 14 residues. The V gene's germline CDR1 is SNHLY and CDR2 FYNNEI. This CDR3 reads CASRTWDREYGYTF. DNA for the CDR3: TGTGCCAGCAGAACTTGGGACAGGGAGTATGGCTACACCTTC. The variable domain in full, with the rest retrieved from reference TRBV2 and TRBJ1-2, is EPEVTQTPSHQVTQMGQEVILRCVPISNHLYFYWYRQILGQKVEFLVSFYNNEISEKSEIFDDQFSVERPDGSNFTLKIRSTKLEDSAMYFCASRTWDREYGYTFGSGTRLTVV.

The chain recombines TRBV10-1 with TRBJ2-7; 9 positions match TRBD2. Losses at the gene ends were 5 bases for V and 3 bases for J; bases not matched to a gene: 17. Germline CDR1 WNHNN, CDR2 SYGVQD (reference sequence). The CDR3 totals 18 residues. CDR3 loop: CASSPPELAGRGDYEQYF. CDR3 in DNA: TGCGCCAGCAGTCCTCCGGAGCTAGCGGGACGGGGGGACTACGAGCAGTACTTC.

The gene calls are TRBV6-4 and TRBJ2-3; 8 nucleotides match TRBD1. V lost 6 bases and J lost 0; bases outside the gene matches: 5. Germline V CDR1 and CDR2: MRHNA, SNTAGT. The CDR3 sequence is 15 residues long. The DNA of the CDR3 is TGTGCCAGCAGAGGGACAGGTTCTAGCACAGATACGCAGTATTTT. This translates into CASRGTGSSTDTQYF.